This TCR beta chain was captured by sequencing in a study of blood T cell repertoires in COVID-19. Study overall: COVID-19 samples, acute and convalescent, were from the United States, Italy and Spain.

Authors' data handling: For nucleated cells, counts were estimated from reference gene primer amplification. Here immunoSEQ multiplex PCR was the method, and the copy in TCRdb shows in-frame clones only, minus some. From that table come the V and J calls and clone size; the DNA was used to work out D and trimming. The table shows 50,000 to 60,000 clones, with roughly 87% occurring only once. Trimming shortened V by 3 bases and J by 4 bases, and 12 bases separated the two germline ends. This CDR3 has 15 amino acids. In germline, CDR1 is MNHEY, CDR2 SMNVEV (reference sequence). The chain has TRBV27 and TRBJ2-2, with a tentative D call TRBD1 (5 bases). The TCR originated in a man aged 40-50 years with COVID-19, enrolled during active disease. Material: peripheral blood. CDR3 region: CASSFQGLATGELFF. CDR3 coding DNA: TGTGCCAGCAGTTTCCAGGGCCTCGCCACCGGGGAGCTGTTTTTT.